This T cell receptor beta chain is from a study of blood T cell repertoires in COVID-19 (dated by TCRdb to about 2020). In terms of the full investigation: Samples from collaborators originated in the United States, Italy and Spain and spanned both the acute and convalescent phases of COVID-19. The dataset comprised deeply sampled blood TCRbeta repertoires from subjects exposed to, actively infected with, or recovered from COVID-19. Where available, HLA class I and class II types were taken from metadata supplied by the sample provider and were not determined by assay-based typing. The repertoires were released in a freely available public database meant as a resource for research on the immune response to SARS-CoV-2. The samples were drawn from the first 160 participants of the ongoing ImmuneRACE study and from some 1,300 subjects provided by 6 global collaborators. The material from the prospective study consisted of cDNA or gDNA derived from T cells, B-cell-depleted T cells, or PBMCs. Nearly every sample came with metadata listing a de-identified subject ID, COVID-19 status, age in years and sex. Broad study findings and their caveats: The amount of clinical and demographic metadata varied by source and participant and was provided uncurated.

Participants in the prospective study were enrolled through a virtual design, were aged roughly 18 to 100 years, and lived in roughly 26 United States geographic areas. In the prospective study, participants were assigned to cohorts based on the clinical history participants reported in a screening survey and a study questionnaire. A participant counted as exposed if, within 2 weeks of entering the study, that participant had been in contact with someone who had a PCR-confirmed or clinician-diagnosed COVID-19 case. In the prospective study, mobile phlebotomists collected whole blood, serum and a nasopharyngeal or oropharyngeal swab from each participant. Over a roughly two-month period, participants in the prospective study had the option of providing additional blood draws and questionnaires. Before DNA extraction, prospective study blood samples were shipped either frozen or at room temperature.

On this clone: Its antigen is not yet known. Nothing much larger sits one base from this clone, and base qualities are not available.

TCRbeta CDR3 regions were amplified from genomic DNA by means of the immunoSEQ Assay, a bias-controlled multiplex PCR. Under the source paper's analysis protocol: Nucleated cell counts per sample were estimated from amplification of reference gene primers within the assay. Sequence reads were collapsed and filtered to measure the absolute abundance of every unique TCRbeta CDR3 rearrangement. For each sample, productive Simpson clonality was calculated as the square root of Simpson's diversity index across productive rearrangements. The table was pulled from immuneACCESS by TCRdb, which kept in-frame rearrangements only. Such tables lose some clones; where checked, under half of the loss comes from unresolved V genes, and the rest has no known cause. Clone size and V and J calls were adopted from that table, with D and trimming inferred from the DNA. In all, the sample holds some 270,000 clones, and more than 75% of those were seen once. The top ten hold roughly 6.7% of the sample.

This TCR was sampled from a woman aged 45-65 years who had been exposed to COVID-19. Sequenced material: PBMCs or T cells enriched from blood (not recorded which).

For the CDR3, the sequence is CASSQDNGKVNTEAFF. The nucleotide sequence is TGTGCCAGCAGCCAAGATAATGGCAAAGTGAACACTGAAGCTTTCTTT. The chain uses TRBV4-2 and TRBJ1-1, with the D gene too uncertain to name. At the junction V is shortened by 0 bases and J by 0 bases, with 11 bases in between. CDR1 LGHNA and CDR2 YNFKEQ are derived from the germline V gene. Taken from cysteine to phenylalanine, the CDR3 has 16 residues. Only CDR3 DNA remains: 48 bases, in frame from the first base.